This TCR beta chain stems from a study of OX40 agonist ivuxolimab in advanced cancers. Turning to the study itself: Under the entry rules, prior anti-PD-1, anti-PD-L1 or anti-CTLA-4 therapy was allowed, and about 40% had some.

Only in-frame clones appear in the TCRdb table, and some are missing; sequencing was by immunoSEQ multiplex PCR. This table holds 50,000 to 70,000 clones, roughly nine tenths found once. With regard to this clone: Its antigen is currently unknown.

Whole-study findings and limits: At 0.1 to 3.0 mg/kg and by week 6, CD4+ and CD8+ T cells in the blood had expanded clonally.

This TCR derives from an adult with an advanced solid tumor such as melanoma, head and neck, liver or kidney cancer. The input for sequencing was CD4+ or CD8+ T cells sorted from blood, taken in a trial of the OX40 agonist ivuxolimab.

The CDR3 region is CASSPDLGTNEKLFF. The CDR3 DNA follows: TGTGCCAGCAGCCCTGACCTAGGGACTAATGAAAAACTGTTTTTT. The rearrangement links TRBV16 to TRBJ1-4; D is ambiguous. V was clipped by 4 bases and J by 2 bases, with 11 bases between them. The CDR3 spans 15 residues. CDR1 is KGHSY and CDR2 is FQNENV in the germline V gene. Based on the CDR3 plus reference TRBV16 and TRBJ1-4, the full variable domain is GEEVAQTPKHLVRGEGQKAKLYCAPIKGHSYVFWYQQVLKNEFKFLISFQNENVFDETGMPKERFSAKCLPNSPCSLEIQATKLEDSAVYFCASSPDLGTNEKLFFGSGTQLSVL.